This T cell receptor (beta chain) derives from a study of T cells in Graves' hyperthyroidism and ophthalmopathy. TCR beta CDR3 region amplification was performed from RNA transcripts. First-round RT-PCR with HTBI primers amplified the TCR CDR3 region. TCRdb reprocessed the multiplex PCR reads via MiXCR and lists one record per CDR3 protein. The table records over 550,000 distinct CDR3 sequences, approximately 15% of them present only once. The PBMCs were taken from approximately 9 ml of fresh peripheral blood. This clonotype appeared a few times. The antigen is undetermined. A read error is the likely source, as a far larger clone sits one nucleotide away. Study-level results: The model anticipated ophthalmopathy a median about six months pre-onset.

V was pared by 1 base and J by 7 bases, with 4 bases between. Germline V lookup: CDR1 SEHNR, CDR2 FQNEAQ (reference sequence). The CDR3 runs 11 residues. Sequencing was performed on blood. This chain links TRBV7-9 with TRBJ2-5; D not resolved. The sequence was collected from a woman in her late teens or twenties with Graves' hyperthyroidism. The CDR3 here is CASSLEGTQYF. As DNA, the CDR3 is TGTGCCAGCAGCTTAGAGGGGACCCAGTACTTC.